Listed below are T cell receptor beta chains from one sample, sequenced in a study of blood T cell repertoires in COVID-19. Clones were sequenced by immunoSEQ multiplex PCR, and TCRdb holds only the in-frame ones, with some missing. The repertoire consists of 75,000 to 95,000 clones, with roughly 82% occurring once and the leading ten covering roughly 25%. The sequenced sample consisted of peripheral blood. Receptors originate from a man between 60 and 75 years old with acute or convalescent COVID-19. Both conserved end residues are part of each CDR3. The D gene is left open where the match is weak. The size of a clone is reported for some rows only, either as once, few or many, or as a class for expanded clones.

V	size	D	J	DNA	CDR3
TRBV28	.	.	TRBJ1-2	TGTGCCAGCAGTTCCCGGGGGGAGGGACCTCTTGGCTACACCTTC	CASSSRGEGPLGYTF
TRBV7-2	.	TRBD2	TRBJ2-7	TGTGCCAGCAGCTTAGAGCGGGGGGCCGAGCAGTACTTC	CASSLERGAEQYF
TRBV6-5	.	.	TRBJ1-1	TGTGCCAGCATAGGGGGTCTAGCTGAAGCTTTCTTT	CASIGGLAEAFF
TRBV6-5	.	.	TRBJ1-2	TGTGCCAGCACCAAGACAGCTAACTATGGCTACACCTTC	CASTKTANYGYTF
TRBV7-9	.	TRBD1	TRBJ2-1	TGTGCCAGCAGCCTCACCGGGACAGATGAGCAGTTCTTC	CASSLTGTDEQFF
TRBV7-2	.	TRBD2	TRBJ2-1	TGTGCCAGCAGCCACCCGGGGGGGCCCTACAATGAGCAGTTCTTC	CASSHPGGPYNEQFF
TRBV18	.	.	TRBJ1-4	TGTGCCAGCTCACCCTCCGACAGCATTAATGAAAAACTGTTTTTT	CASSPSDSINEKLFF
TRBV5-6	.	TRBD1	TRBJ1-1	TGTGCCAGCAGCCCCGGGACAGGGAACCTAATGAACACTGAAGCTTTCTTT	CASSPGTGNLMNTEAFF
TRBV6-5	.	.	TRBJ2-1	TGTGCCAGCAGTTACTCGGGCAGAAATGAGCAGTTCTTC	CASSYSGRNEQFF
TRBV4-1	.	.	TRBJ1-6	TGCGCCAGCAGCCAAGGCAGGGGCTCTAATTCACCCCTCCACTTT	CASSQGRGSNSPLHF
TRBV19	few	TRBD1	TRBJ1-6	TGTGCCAGTAGTATTACCGGACAGGGCAGAACACCCCTCCACTTT	CASSITGQGRTPLHF
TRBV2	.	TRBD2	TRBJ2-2	TGTGCCAGCAGTGCGCGCCTAGCGGGGGGTTACACCGGGGAGCTGTTTTTT	CASSARLAGGYTGELFF
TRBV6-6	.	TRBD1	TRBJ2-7	TGTGCCAGCAGTACGGGCCAGGGGGTCCACGAGCAGTACTTC	CASSTGQGVHEQYF
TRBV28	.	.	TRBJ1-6	TGTGCCAGCAGGCAGGGAACTTCACCCCTCCACTTT	CASRQGTSPLHF
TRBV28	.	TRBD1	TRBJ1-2	TGTGCCAGCAGTCCAACGGACAGGCCAGGCTATGGCTACACCTTC	CASSPTDRPGYGYTF
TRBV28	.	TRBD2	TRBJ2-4	TGTGCCAGCGCTGAAACTCCTAGCGGCCAAATTCAGTACTTC	CASAETPSGQIQYF
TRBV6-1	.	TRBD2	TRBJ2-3	TGTGCCAGCAGTGGTACCGGGACTAGCGGGGGGGGGACAGATACGCAGTATTTT	CASSGTGTSGGGTDTQYF
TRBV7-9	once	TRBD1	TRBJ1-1	TGTGCCAGCAGCTTTCAGGGGGCCAGGACTGAAGCTTTCTTT	CASSFQGARTEAFF
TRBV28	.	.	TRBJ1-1	TGTGCCAGCACCCAAACAGGGCAGGGTGGCACTGAAGCTTTCTTT	CASTQTGQGGTEAFF
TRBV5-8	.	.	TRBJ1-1	TGTGCCAGCAGCTTGCGGGCTGAAGCTTTCTTT	CASSLRAEAFF
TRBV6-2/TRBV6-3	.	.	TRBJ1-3	TGTGCCAGCAGCCCGGCAGGGGCCGGTGGAAACACCATATATTTT	CASSPAGAGGNTIYF
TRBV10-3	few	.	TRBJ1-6	TGTGCCATCAGTGAGACAGGCCCCAAAAATTCACCCCTCCACTTT	CAISETGPKNSPLHF
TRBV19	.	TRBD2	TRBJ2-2	TGTGCCAGTAAGCGGGGCGAAGCGAACACCGGGGAGCTGTTTTTT	CASKRGEANTGELFF
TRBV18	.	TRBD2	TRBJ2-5	TGTGCCAGCTCACCGCGGGGGGCCCCGGATCCTGGGACCCAGTACTTC	CASSPRGAPDPGTQYF
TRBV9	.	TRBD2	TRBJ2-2	TGTGCCAGCAGCGTAGGTAGCGGGGGGACCGGGGAGCTGTTTTTT	CASSVGSGGTGELFF
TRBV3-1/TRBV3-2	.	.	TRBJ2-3	TGTGCCAGCAGCCAAGATCGTCGTCCGGGCAGGGAAACACTATCTAGCACAGATACGCAGTATTTT	CASSQDRRPGRETLSSTDTQYF
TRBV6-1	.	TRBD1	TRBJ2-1	TGTGCCAGCAGTGCGACGGACAGGGGGCCTTTCGATGAGCAGTTCTTC	CASSATDRGPFDEQFF
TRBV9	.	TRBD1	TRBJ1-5	TGTGCCAGCAGCGCCGGACAGGGGCCGAATCAGCCCCAGCATTTT	CASSAGQGPNQPQHF
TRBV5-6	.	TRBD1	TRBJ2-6	TGTGCCAGCAGCTCGCGGGTACAGGGGGCTGGGGCCAACGTCCTGACTTTC	CASSSRVQGAGANVLTF
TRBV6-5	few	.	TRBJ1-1	TGTGCCAGCAAGGGAGGGGGAACCCTGAACACTGAAGCTTTCTTT	CASKGGGTLNTEAFF
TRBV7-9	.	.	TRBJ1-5	TGTGCCAGCAGCCGGGGGTTGGCTCAGCCCCAGCATTTT	CASSRGLAQPQHF
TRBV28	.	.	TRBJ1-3	TGTGCCAGCAGTCGCCTCGGACTTGGACCCTCTGGAAACACCATATATTTT	CASSRLGLGPSGNTIYF
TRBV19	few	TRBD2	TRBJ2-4	TGTGCCAGTAGTATTTTTATCGGCGGGGGGGCCTGGGAAAACATTCAGTACTTC	CASSIFIGGGAWENIQYF
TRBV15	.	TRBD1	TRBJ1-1	TGTGCCACCAGCAGAGAAGACAGGGGGGCTGAAGCTTTCTTT	CATSREDRGAEAFF
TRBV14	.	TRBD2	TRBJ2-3	TGTGCCAGCAGGGAGCGGGGGCGCATATTAAAAGGTCCAGATACGCAGTATTTT	CASRERGRILKGPDTQYF
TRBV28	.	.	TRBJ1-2	TGTGCCAGCAGTTTAGGGGGGGCCACCTATGGCTACACCTTC	CASSLGGATYGYTF
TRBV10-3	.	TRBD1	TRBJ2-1	TGTGCCATCAGTGGTCGGACAGGTGCTAATGAGCAGTTCTTC	CAISGRTGANEQFF
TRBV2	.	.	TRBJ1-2	TGTGCCAGCAGTGAACAGGGTAAAGATCGTGGTGGCTACACCTTC	CASSEQGKDRGGYTF
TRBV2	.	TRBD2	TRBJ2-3	TGTGCCAGCAGCATAAATAGCGGGGGGCTATCAGATACGCAGTATTTT	CASSINSGGLSDTQYF
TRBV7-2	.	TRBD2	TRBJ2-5	TGTGCCAGCAGCCCTGCTTTGGGGGGGTGGGAGACCCAGTACTTC	CASSPALGGWETQYF
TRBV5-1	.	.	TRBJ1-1	TGCGCCAGCAGCTTGGAGCCAGGGCGGGGCACTGAAGCTTTCTTT	CASSLEPGRGTEAFF
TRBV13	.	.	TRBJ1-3	TGTGCCAGCAGCTTACGGGATATCTCTGGAAACACCATATATTTT	CASSLRDISGNTIYF